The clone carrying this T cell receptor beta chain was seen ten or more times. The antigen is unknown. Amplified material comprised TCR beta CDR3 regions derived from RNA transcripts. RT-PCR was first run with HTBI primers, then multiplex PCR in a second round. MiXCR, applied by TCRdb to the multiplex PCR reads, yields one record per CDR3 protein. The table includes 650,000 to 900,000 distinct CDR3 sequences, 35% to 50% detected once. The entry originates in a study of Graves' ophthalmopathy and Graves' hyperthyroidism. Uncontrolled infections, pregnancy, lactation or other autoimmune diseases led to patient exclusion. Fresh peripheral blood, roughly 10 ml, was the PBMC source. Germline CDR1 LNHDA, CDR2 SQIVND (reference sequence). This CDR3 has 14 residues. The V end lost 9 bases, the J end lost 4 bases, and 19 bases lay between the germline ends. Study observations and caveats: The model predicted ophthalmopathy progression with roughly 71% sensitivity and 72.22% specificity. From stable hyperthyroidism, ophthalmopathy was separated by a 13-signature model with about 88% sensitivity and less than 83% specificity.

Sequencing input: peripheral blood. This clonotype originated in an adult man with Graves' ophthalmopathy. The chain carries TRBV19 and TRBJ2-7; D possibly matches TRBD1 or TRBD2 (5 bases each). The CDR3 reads CASSSSGRTYEQYF. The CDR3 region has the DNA TGTGCCAGCAGCTCATCGGGACGGACTTACGAGCAGTACTTC.